This is a list of T cell receptor beta chains from one sample in a study of blood T cell repertoires in COVID-19. Sequencing used immunoSEQ multiplex PCR; TCRdb keeps in-frame clones, though not all of them. The repertoire consists of 150,000 to 200,000 clones, with over 75% occurring once and the leading ten covering around 2.7%. The source material was peripheral blood. These TCRs come from a man aged 40-50 years with active or convalescent COVID-19. Both conserved end residues are part of each CDR3. The D gene is left open where the match is weak. Clone size is shown for a subset of rows, as once, few, many or a class of expanded clone.

v_call	clone_size	d_call	j_call	cdr3_aa	cdr3_nt
TRBV5-1	-	-	TRBJ2-7	CASSLNGASYEQYF	TGCGCCAGCAGCTTGAATGGGGCCTCTTACGAGCAGTACTTC
TRBV19	-	-	TRBJ1-1	CASSISGENTEAFF	TGTGCCAGTAGTATTTCCGGGGAGAACACTGAAGCTTTCTTT
TRBV7-6	-	TRBD2	TRBJ2-7	CASSLRRGGEIEQYF	TGTGCCAGCAGCTTACGGCGGGGGGGCGAGATAGAGCAGTACTTC
TRBV5-4	once	-	TRBJ2-7	CASSAEAGAYEQYF	TGTGCCAGCAGCGCGGAGGCGGGGGCTTACGAGCAGTACTTC
TRBV6-2/TRBV6-3	once	-	TRBJ2-5	CASSLRQISRETQYF	TGTGCCAGCAGTCTAAGACAGATATCAAGAGAGACCCAGTACTTC
TRBV7-2	-	-	TRBJ1-5	CASSLLGGAEQPQHF	TGTGCCAGCAGCCTCCTGGGGGGGGCCGAGCAGCCCCAGCATTTT
TRBV30	-	-	TRBJ1-1	CAWRTGNTEAFF	TGTGCCTGGAGGACAGGGAACACTGAAGCTTTCTTT
TRBV12-3/TRBV12-4	-	TRBD1	TRBJ1-4	CASSTRTGSELFF	TGTGCCAGCAGTACCCGGACAGGGAGCGAACTGTTTTTT
TRBV11-2	-	TRBD1	TRBJ2-1	CASSLEGGQGYYEQFF	TGTGCCAGCAGCTTAGAGGGGGGACAGGGGTACTATGAGCAGTTCTTC
TRBV6-5	few	-	TRBJ1-6	CASGGGGPPLHF	TGTGCCAGCGGGGGAGGAGGGCCACCCCTCCACTTT
TRBV30	-	-	TRBJ1-5	CAWSMSSNQPQHF	TGTGCCTGGAGTATGAGCAGCAATCAGCCCCAGCATTTT
TRBV2	-	-	TRBJ2-5	CASSAPLVVQTQYF	TGTGCCAGCAGTGCCCCGCTAGTAGTCCAGACCCAGTACTTC
TRBV30	few	-	TRBJ1-6	CAWTGHYNSPLHF	TGTGCCTGGACAGGGCATTATAATTCACCCCTCCACTTT
TRBV27	once	TRBD1	TRBJ2-5	CASSSTGTETQYF	TGTGCCAGCAGTTCGACAGGGACAGAGACCCAGTACTTC
TRBV27	-	-	TRBJ1-5	CASSPNTNSNQPQHF	TGTGCCAGCAGTCCCAACACGAATAGCAATCAGCCCCAGCATTTT
TRBV6-2/TRBV6-3	-	-	TRBJ2-1	CASSPLRGMLEQFF	TGTGCCAGCAGCCCCCTCAGGGGAATGCTTGAGCAGTTCTTC
TRBV2	once	-	TRBJ1-2	CASNTGSGYGYTF	TGTGCCAGCAACACAGGATCCGGCTATGGCTACACCTTC
TRBV29-1	-	-	TRBJ1-2	CSVDQGNYGYTF	TGCAGCGTTGACCAGGGGAACTATGGCTACACCTTC
TRBV7-9	-	-	TRBJ1-2	CASSLGSFYGYTF	TGTGCCAGCAGCTTGGGGAGCTTCTATGGCTACACCTTC
TRBV10-1	-	-	TRBJ2-3	CASSDLTGTSTDTQYF	TGCGCCAGCAGTGACCTGACAGGGACTAGCACAGATACGCAGTATTTT